One and the same sample provided the 10 T cell receptor beta chains below, sequenced in a study of blood T cell repertoires in COVID-19 (dated by TCRdb to the early 2020s). The library was prepared using the immunoSEQ multiplex PCR assay. Drawn from immuneACCESS, this table holds only the in-frame rearrangements with V and J called that TCRdb kept. Clones are partly lost; checked studies trace under half to an unresolved V gene and leave the rest unexplained. For this sample the table gives approximately 300,000 clones, of which 89% were detected only once. Clones ranked in the top ten supply 6.4% of the sample. The sequencing sample was made of peripheral blood. The receptor set was obtained from a man aged 18-30 years who had recovered from COVID-19.

V is TRBV4-1 and J is TRBJ1-1; D is perhaps TRBD1 (5 bases). The CDR3 consists of 14 residues. Germline V CDR1 and CDR2: MGHRA, YSYEKL. V dropped 0 bases and J dropped 6 bases, with 11 bases sitting between them. The CDR3 coding sequence is TGCGCCAGCAGCCAAGATCAGGGCCTACCTGAAGCTTTCTTT. Translating gives CASSQDQGLPEAFF.

The sample holds one count of this clone. The chain uses TRBV6-5 and TRBJ1-4; TRBD1 is a possible D gene (6 bases). Germline V gene data show CDR1 as MNHEY and CDR2 as SVGAGI. The CDR3 has 15 amino acids. Trimming shortened V by 3 bases and J by 7 bases, and 15 bases separated the two germline ends. The CDR3 reads CASSYDWDTVEKLFF. CDR3 DNA sequence: TGTGCCAGCAGTTATGATTGGGACACCGTTGAAAAACTGTTTTTT.

J is TRBJ2-5 and V is TRBV6-2 or TRBV6-3, with 9 bases lining up with TRBD2. J was trimmed by 5 bases and V by 3 bases; bases with no gene match: 16. The CDR3 totals 18 residues. Germline lookup yields CDR1 MNHEY and CDR2 SVGEGT. The CDR3 bases are TGTGCCAGCAGTTATCCCTTATTAGCGGGAGCTGGGCGGGAGACCCAGTACTTC. Protein sequence: CASSYPLLAGAGRETQYF.

This chain joins TRBV18 and TRBJ1-3, with 9 nucleotides matching TRBD1. This CDR3 spans 17 amino acids. Germline CDR1 reads KGHSH; CDR2 reads LQKENI. Losses at the gene ends were 2 bases for V and 6 bases for J; bases not matched to a gene: 11. CDR3 residues: CASSPSLRDRATNTIYF. CDR3 nucleotides: TGTGCCAGCTCACCATCGCTTCGGGACAGGGCCACAAACACCATATATTTT.

V and J are TRBV2 and TRBJ2-1; D is undetermined. Trimming pared 6 bases from V and 7 bases from J, leaving 10 bases between. Germline assignment: CDR1 SNHLY and CDR2 FYNNEI. The CDR3 is 12 amino acids. In DNA, the CDR3 is TGTGCCAGCAGCGACCCAGGAAATGAGCAGTTCTTC. It encodes CASSDPGNEQFF.

In this sample, this clone turned up once. The chain links TRBV19 to TRBJ1-4; D perhaps matches TRBD1 (6 bases). The CDR3 consists of 14 residues. Per germline, CDR1 LNHDA and CDR2 SQIVND (reference sequence). Trimming left V 6 bases short and J 8 bases short, with 16 bases between. CDR3 nucleotides: TGTGCCAGTAGCCGGACAGCGGGGGGGGAAAAACTGTTTTTT. Its protein is CASSRTAGGEKLFF.

This chain links TRBV2 with TRBJ1-4; D gene uncertain. CDR1 is SNHLY and CDR2 is FYNNEI in the germline V gene. This CDR3 region has 14 residues. V was shortened by 7 bases and J by 2 bases, with 11 bases between the two germline ends. The CDR3 sequence: CASTRRVTNEKLFF. CDR3 DNA sequence: TGTGCCAGCACCCGGAGGGTGACTAATGAAAAACTGTTTTTT.

V gene TRBV7-2 combines with J gene TRBJ2-7, with D possibly TRBD1 on 6 matching bases. V lost 1 base and J lost 2, with 15 bases in between. This CDR3 contains 16 residues. From germline, CDR1 is SGHTA and CDR2 FQGNSA. CDR3 loop: CASSLGAGELAYEQYF. The CDR3 DNA sequence: TGTGCCAGCAGCTTAGGCGCAGGGGAACTGGCCTACGAGCAGTACTTC. The full variable domain, rest sourced from reference TRBV7-2 and TRBJ2-7, is GAGVSQSPSNKVTEKGKDVELRCDPISGHTALYWYRQSLGQGLEFLIYFQGNSAPDKSGLPSDRFSAERTGGSVSTLTIQRTQQEDSAVYLCASSLGAGELAYEQYFGPGTRLTVT.

The chain links TRBV10-3 to TRBJ1-6, with 10 bases aligning to TRBD1. The CDR3 is 19 amino acids. V shed 6 bases, J shed 0 bases, and the junction held 11 bases outside the gene matches. Germline CDR1 and CDR2: ENHRY and SYGVKD. The CDR3 DNA is TGTGCCATCAGAGGGACAGGGGACTCCTCACACTCCTATAATTCACCCCTCCACTTT. Protein sequence: CAIRGTGDSSHSYNSPLHF.

The chain employs TRBV10-3 and TRBJ1-1, with a possible D match to TRBD1 (5 bases). CDR3 length equals 13 residues. Trimming pared 8 bases from V and 1 base from J, leaving 11 bases between. The germline V gene has CDR1 ENHRY and CDR2 SYGVKD. CDR3 loop: CAILNGANTEAFF. CDR3 coding DNA: TGTGCCATCCTTAATGGGGCGAACACTGAAGCTTTCTTT.